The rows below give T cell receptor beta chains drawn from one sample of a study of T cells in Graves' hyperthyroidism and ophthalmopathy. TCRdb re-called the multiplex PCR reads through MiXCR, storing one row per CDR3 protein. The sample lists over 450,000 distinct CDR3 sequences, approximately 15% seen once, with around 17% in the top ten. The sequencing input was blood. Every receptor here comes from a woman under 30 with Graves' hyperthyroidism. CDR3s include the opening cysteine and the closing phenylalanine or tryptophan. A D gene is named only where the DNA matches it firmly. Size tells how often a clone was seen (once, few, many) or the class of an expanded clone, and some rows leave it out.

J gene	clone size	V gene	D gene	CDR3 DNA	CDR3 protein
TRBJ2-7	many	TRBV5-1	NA	TGCGCCAGCAGCTTGAGTGGGAGGACGGGCGAGCAGTACTTC	CASSLSGRTGEQYF
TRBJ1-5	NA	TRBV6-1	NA	TGTGCCAGCCGGGACGTAAATAGCAATCAGCCCCAGCATTTT	CASRDVNSNQPQHF
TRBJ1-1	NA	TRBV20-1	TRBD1	TGCAGTGCGCCCGGGACAGGGGGCGCCGAGAACACTGAAGCTTTCTTT	CSAPGTGGAENTEAFF
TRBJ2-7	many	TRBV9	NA	TGTGCCAGCAGCGTAGAGGACATGGTCGACGAGCAGTACTTC	CASSVEDMVDEQYF
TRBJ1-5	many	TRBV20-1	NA	TGCAGTGCTAGCCAGGGGTTAGGCAATCAGCCCCAGCATTTT	CSASQGLGNQPQHF
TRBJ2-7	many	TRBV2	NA	TGTGCCAGCAGTGGGACAACGGGCTACGAGCAGTACTTC	CASSGTTGYEQYF
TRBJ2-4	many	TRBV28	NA	TGTGCCAGCAGTTGGGGCAGGGGGGGAGCCAAAAACATTCAGTACTTC	CASSWGRGGAKNIQYF
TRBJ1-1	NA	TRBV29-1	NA	TGCAGCGTTGGAGAGTCCCCCCACGGCGCTGAAGCTTTCTTT	CSVGESPHGAEAFF
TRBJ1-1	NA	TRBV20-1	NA	TGCAGTGCCCGTATCGGGGCGGGGAACACTGAAGCTTTCTTT	CSARIGAGNTEAFF
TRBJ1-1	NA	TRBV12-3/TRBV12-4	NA	TGTGCCAGCAGCCCCGATGGGGGCGCGGGAGAAGCTTTCTTT	CASSPDGGAGEAFF
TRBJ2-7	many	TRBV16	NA	TGTGCCAGCAGCCAATGGAGGGGGGCCTACGAGCAGTACTTC	CASSQWRGAYEQYF
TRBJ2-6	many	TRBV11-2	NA	TGTGCCAGCAGCCCGAGGGTGGGTTCCATGTCGGGGGCCAACGTCCTGACTTTC	CASSPRVGSMSGANVLTF
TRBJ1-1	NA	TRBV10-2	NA	TGCGCCAGCCGGGACACCAGGAGTACTGAAGCTTTCTTT	CASRDTRSTEAFF
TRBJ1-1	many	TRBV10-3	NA	TGTGCCATCAGTGAGTCGACAGAAGCTTTCTTT	CAISESTEAFF